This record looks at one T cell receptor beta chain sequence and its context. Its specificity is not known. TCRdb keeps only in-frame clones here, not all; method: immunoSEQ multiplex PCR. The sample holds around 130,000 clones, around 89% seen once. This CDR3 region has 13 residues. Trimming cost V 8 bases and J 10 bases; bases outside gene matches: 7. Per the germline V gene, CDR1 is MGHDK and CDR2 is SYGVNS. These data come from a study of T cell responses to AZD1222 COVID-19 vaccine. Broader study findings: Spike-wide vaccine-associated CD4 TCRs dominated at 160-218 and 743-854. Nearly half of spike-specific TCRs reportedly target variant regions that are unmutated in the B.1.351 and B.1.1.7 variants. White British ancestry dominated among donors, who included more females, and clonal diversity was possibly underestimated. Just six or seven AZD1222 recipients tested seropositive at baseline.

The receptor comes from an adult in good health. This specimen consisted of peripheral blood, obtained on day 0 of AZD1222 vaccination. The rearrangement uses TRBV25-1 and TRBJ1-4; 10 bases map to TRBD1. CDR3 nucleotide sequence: TGTGCCAGCGGGGGACAGGGGATGGGAAAACTGTTTTTT. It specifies CASGGQGMGKLFF.